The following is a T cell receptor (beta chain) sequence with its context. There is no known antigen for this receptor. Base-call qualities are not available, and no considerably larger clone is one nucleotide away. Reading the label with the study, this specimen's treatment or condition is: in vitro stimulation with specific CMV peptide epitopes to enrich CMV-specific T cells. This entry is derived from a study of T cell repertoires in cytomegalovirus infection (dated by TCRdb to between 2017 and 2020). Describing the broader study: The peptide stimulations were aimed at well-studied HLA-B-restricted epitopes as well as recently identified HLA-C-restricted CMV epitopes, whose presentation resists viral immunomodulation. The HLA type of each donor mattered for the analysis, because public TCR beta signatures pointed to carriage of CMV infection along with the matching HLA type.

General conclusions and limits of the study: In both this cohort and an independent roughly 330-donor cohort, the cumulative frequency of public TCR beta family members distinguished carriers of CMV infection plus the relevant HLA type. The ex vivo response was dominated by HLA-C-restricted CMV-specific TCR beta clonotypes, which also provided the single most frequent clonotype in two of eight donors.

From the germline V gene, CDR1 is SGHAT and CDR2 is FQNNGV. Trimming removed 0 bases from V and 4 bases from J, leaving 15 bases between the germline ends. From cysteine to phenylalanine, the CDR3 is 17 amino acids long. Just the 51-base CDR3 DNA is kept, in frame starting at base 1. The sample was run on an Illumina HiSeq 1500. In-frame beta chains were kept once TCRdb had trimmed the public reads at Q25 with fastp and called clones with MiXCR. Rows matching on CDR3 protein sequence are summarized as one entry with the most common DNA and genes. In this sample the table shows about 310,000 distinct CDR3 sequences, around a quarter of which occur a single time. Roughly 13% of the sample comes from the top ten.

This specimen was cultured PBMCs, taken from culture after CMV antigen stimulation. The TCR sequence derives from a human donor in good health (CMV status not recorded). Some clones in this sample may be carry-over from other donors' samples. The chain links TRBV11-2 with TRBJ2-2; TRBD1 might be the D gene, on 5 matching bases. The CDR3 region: CASSLELDSARTGELFF. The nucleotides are TGTGCCAGCAGCTTAGAACTTGACAGCGCACGCACCGGGGAGCTGTTTTTT.